This TCR beta chain was sequenced for a study of blood T cell repertoires in COVID-19. The junction had 4 bases not matched to a gene; V was cut back by 5 bases and J by 4 bases. The CDR3 contains 15 residues. Germline V gene sequence: CDR1 SGHVS, CDR2 FQNEAQ. This table comes from immunoSEQ multiplex PCR, and its TCRdb copy is limited to in-frame clones, with some not included. The table shows some 45,000 clones, with over 75% occurring only once. The sample consisted of peripheral blood. The origin of this receptor is an elderly woman with acute or convalescent COVID-19. The chain recombines TRBV7-8 with TRBJ1-4; the match to TRBD1 covers 10 bases. The CDR3 bases are TGTGCCAGCAGCCCTGGACAGGGGGTTAATGAAAAACTGTTTTTT. Its protein product is CASSPGQGVNEKLFF.